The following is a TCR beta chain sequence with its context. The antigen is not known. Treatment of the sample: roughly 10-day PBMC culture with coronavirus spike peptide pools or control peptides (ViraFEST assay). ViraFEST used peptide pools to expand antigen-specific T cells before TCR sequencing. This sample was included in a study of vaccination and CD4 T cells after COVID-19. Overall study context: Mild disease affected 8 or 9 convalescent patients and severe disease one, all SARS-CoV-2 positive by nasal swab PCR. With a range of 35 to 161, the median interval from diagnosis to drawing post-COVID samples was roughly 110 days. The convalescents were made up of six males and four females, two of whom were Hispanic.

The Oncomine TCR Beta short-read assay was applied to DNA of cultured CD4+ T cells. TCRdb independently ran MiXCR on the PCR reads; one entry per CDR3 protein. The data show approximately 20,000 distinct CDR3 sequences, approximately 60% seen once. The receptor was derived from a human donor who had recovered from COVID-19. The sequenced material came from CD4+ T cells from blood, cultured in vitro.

The CDR3 spells CASSLAGPYINEQFF. The CDR3 nucleotides are TGTGCCAGCAGTTTAGCCGGGCCGTACATAAATGAGCAGTTCTTC. The rearrangement joins TRBV28 to TRBJ2-1; D gene uncertain. Trimming removed 2 bases at V and 7 bases at J, with 15 bases between. The germline gives CDR1 MDHEN, CDR2 SYDVKM. This CDR3 is 15 amino acids long.